This T cell receptor (beta chain) was retrieved from a study of blood T cells in healthy people across ages (dated by TCRdb to the mid-2010s). About the study as a whole: In model experiments, template switching captured roughly one uniquely barcoded TCR beta cDNA molecule for every two T cells. Donors were grouped into four age groups: young (average roughly 15 years), middle-aged (roughly 38), aged (around 62) and long-lived (just over 80). To track age-related changes in TCR beta repertoire diversity, the study relied on deep sequencing normalized with unique cDNA molecular identifiers. Two additional independent replicas of 1 million unique cDNA reads from the same blood draw were analyzed for two donors (one aged 18 to 30 and one aged 80 or older). To avoid experimental bias, donors of different ages were spread randomly across the sequencing lanes.

To note about this clonotype: The antigen it recognizes is unknown. Base qualities are not recorded, but no much larger clone differs from it by a single base.

The donors were 40 or so Caucasian individuals from Russia, aged roughly 6 to 90 years, who were systemically healthy. Approximately 9.3 milliliters of peripheral blood were collected from each donor into EDTA-treated Vacutainer tubes. PBMCs were isolated by Ficoll-Paque density-gradient centrifugation, with at least 6 million obtained per sample. Total RNA was extracted from PBMCs with Trizol reagent, with at least 6 micrograms obtained per sample. For every donor, flow cytometry on a PBMC aliquot measured the percentage of naive CD45RAhigh/CD27high T cells. The library came from 5' RACE. The run used an Illumina HiSeq 2500. A second PCR of roughly 7 to 11 cycles was run with a J-beta primer mix and a sample-barcoded 5' primer. A template-switch 5' adaptor carrying 12 random nucleotides introduced a unique molecular identifier onto each TCR beta cDNA molecule. Each sample yielded at least 2.5 million CDR3-containing paired-end reads. The Mint cDNA synthesis kit, primed by a TRBC-specific oligonucleotide, was used to synthesize first-strand cDNA from all RNA. Following uracil-DNA glycosylase treatment, a first 18-cycle PCR with universal primers M1SS and BC2_uni_R was performed on all cDNA. Per the authors' processing: For normalization, 1 million high-quality reads were randomly selected from each sample, with every read carrying a distinct molecular identifier. Reads sharing molecular identifiers were discarded rather than binned into consensus sequences. MiTCR, with a Q25 quality threshold and the strictest error-elimination algorithm, was used for CDR3 identification, clonotype clustering and error correction. A nonparametric unseen species model using Euler transformation provided a lower-bound estimate of total TCR beta diversity. TCRdb reanalyzed the raw reads on its own, using fastp at Q25 for trimming and MiXCR for clone calling, and kept in-frame beta chains. Entries that share a CDR3 protein sequence are merged under the most common genes and DNA. TCRdb, not the authors, supplied the V and J calls. The sample table shows about a million distinct CDR3 sequences, and just over 50% are seen once. The top ten constitute about 22% of the sample.

Here is what the overall study found, with its caveats: As age increased, observed TCR beta diversity per million T cells dropped in a roughly linear way, and a significant reduction was already evident by age 40. Since profiling was done on bulk unsorted PBMCs, naive and antigen-experienced compartments could not be conclusively compared. The percentage of naive T cells measured by flow cytometry correlated strongly with observed TCR beta diversity. Donor CMV infection status was unknown, potentially confounding age-related changes in expanded clonotypes. The long-lived group showed more naive CD4+ T cells, fewer expanded clones and increased TCR diversity than the aged group, suggesting age selection. Estimates of total diversity from one million sequenced T cells were regarded as lower bounds and underestimates.

The germline V gene (reference sequence) gives CDR1 as DFQATT and CDR2 as SNEGSKA. The CDR3 sequence holds 16 residues, the cysteine and phenylalanine included. Just CDR3 DNA is preserved here, 48 bases in frame from base 1. Here V drops 0 bases and J drops 6 bases, and the junction holds 7 bases not matched to any gene. The rearranged segments are TRBV20-1 and TRBJ2-5; 13 bases in the middle match TRBD2. Input material: blood. This TCR came from a woman aged 60-75 years in good health. The nucleotides read TGCAGTGCTAGAGAAACTAGCGGGAGGGGTAGAAAGACCCAGTACTTC. Its amino acids are CSARETSGRGRKTQYF.